Given below is one T cell receptor beta chain in context. The entry originates in a study of T cell responses to AZD1222 COVID-19 vaccine. Only in-frame clones appear in the TCRdb table, and some are missing; sequencing was by immunoSEQ multiplex PCR. The sample lists roughly 130,000 clones, approximately 94% seen once, with roughly 6.6% in the top ten. After removal of 6 bases from V and 0 bases from J, the junction contained 6 bases not matched to a gene. CDR3 length: 15 amino acids. Germline V lookup: CDR1 SNHLY, CDR2 FYNNEI. This chain uses TRBV2 with TRBJ2-3, with 7 bases that match TRBD2. This material consisted of peripheral blood, taken on day 0 of AZD1222 vaccination. The sequence was obtained from an adult in good health. The CDR3 nucleotides read TGTGCCAGCAGGGCGGGGCGGGAGAGCACAGATACGCAGTATTTT. Amino acids: CASRAGRESTDTQYF.